What follows are 25 T cell receptor beta chains derived from one specimen sequenced in a study of Ad26.COV2.S vaccination and SARS-CoV-2 variants. Libraries were prepared by immunoSEQ multiplex PCR; TCRdb keeps only in-frame clonotypes and omits some of them. Of 350,000 to 550,000 clones in the sample, 89% were seen once. As for treatment: around 19 received Ad26.COV2.S at low or high dose, single or two shots; about five received placebo; per-sample allocation not given. Specimens were obtained on day 63 following the first vaccine or placebo injection. The specimen comprised peripheral blood, sampled in a trial of Ad26.COV2.S vaccine versus placebo. The receptors shown here come from a person between 18 and 65 years old who received the Ad26.COV2.S COVID-19 vaccine or a placebo.

J is TRBJ1-1 and V is TRBV9; the D gene is possibly TRBD1 (5 bases). Per the germline V gene, CDR1 is SGDLS and CDR2 is YYNGEE. The V and J ends lost 3 bases and 7 bases respectively, with 16 bases between them. The CDR3 sequence is 14 residues long. The CDR3 reads CASSGVGAPGEAFF. In nucleotides, the CDR3 is TGTGCCAGCAGCGGTGTCGGGGCGCCGGGTGAAGCTTTCTTT.

This rearrangement joins TRBV7-9 to TRBJ1-1; 8 positions agree with TRBD1. Per the germline V gene, CDR1 is SEHNR and CDR2 is FQNEAQ (reference sequence). With 0 bases clipped from V and 1 base from J, the junction kept 10 bases outside the gene matches. This CDR3 contains 18 residues. CDR3 nucleotides: TGTGCCAGCAGCTTAGCGTTCCTAGGACAGGGTAAGAACACTGAAGCTTTCTTT. It yields the protein CASSLAFLGQGKNTEAFF.

The rearrangement uses TRBV2 and TRBJ2-3, with D hard to call. V was trimmed by 4 bases and J by 1 base, leaving 6 bases between them. The CDR3 length is 13 residues. Germline-derived CDR1 and CDR2 are SNHLY and FYNNEI. CDR3 amino acids: CASSASRTDTQYF. CDR3 sequence (DNA): TGTGCCAGCAGTGCATCTCGCACAGATACGCAGTATTTT.

The rearrangement uses TRBV5-6 and TRBJ2-1; TRBD2 matches 14 bases. CDR1 SGHDT and CDR2 YYEEEE come from the germline V gene. The CDR3 extends over 17 amino acids. The V segment lost 7 bases and the J segment 1 base; nucleotides outside the gene matches: 7. The CDR3 sequence: CASLGLAGVRSYNEQFF. In nucleotides, the CDR3 is TGTGCCAGCCTGGGACTAGCGGGAGTACGATCCTACAATGAGCAGTTCTTC. Based on the CDR3 plus reference TRBV5-6 and TRBJ2-1, the full variable domain is DAGVTQSPTHLIKTRGQQVTLRCSPKSGHDTVSWYQQALGQGPQFIFQYYEEEERQRGNFPDRFSGHQFPNYSSELNVNALLLGDSALYLCASLGLAGVRSYNEQFFGPGTRLTVL.

In nucleotides, the CDR3 is TGTGCCAGCAGTTTGAAGGGGAGAGGATATGGCTACACCTTC. As protein: CASSLKGRGYGYTF. This chain joins TRBV28 and TRBJ1-2; the D gene is possibly TRBD1 (5 bases). Germline CDR1 reads MDHEN; CDR2 reads SYDVKM. The CDR3 length is 14 residues. The ends were cut back, 3 bases at V and 5 bases at J, with 13 bases in the middle.

The chain is built from TRBV19 and TRBJ1-2; D perhaps matches TRBD1 (5 bases). The length of the CDR3 is 13 residues. The germline V gene has CDR1 LNHDA and CDR2 SQIVND (reference sequence). The V end lost 6 bases, the J end lost 10 bases, and 18 bases lay between the germline ends. The CDR3 is CASRGEKLMDYTF. CDR3 nucleotide sequence: TGTGCCAGTAGGGGGGAGAAGTTAATGGACTACACCTTC.

The sample holds a few counts of this clone. The chain links TRBV6-2 or TRBV6-3 to TRBJ2-1; 8 bases are shared with TRBD2. This CDR3 spans 18 amino acids. The trim removed 2 bases at V and 3 bases at J, leaving 12 bases unmatched. Germline loops: CDR1 MNHEY, CDR2 SVGEGT. The CDR3 region has the DNA TGTGCCAGCAGTTACAGCTCGGGGGGGCCTTTTTTCTACAATGAGCAGTTCTTC. Translated: CASSYSSGGPFFYNEQFF.

This clone has only one observation. V gene TRBV19 combines with J gene TRBJ2-5; no reliable D call. V was shortened by 7 bases and J by 5 bases, with 8 bases between the two germline ends. CDR1 and CDR2 from the germline V gene are LNHDA and SQIVND (reference sequence). The CDR3 runs 11 residues. CDR3 protein: CASTYRETQYF. In DNA, the CDR3 is TGTGCCAGTACCTATCGGGAGACCCAGTACTTC.

The chain is built from TRBV10-3 and TRBJ1-3; 8 nucleotides agree with TRBD1. There are 14 residues in the CDR3. Germline CDR1 and CDR2: ENHRY and SYGVKD. Germline trimming cut 5 bases from V and 4 bases from J; bases unmatched to any gene: 4. CDR3 sequence: CAISLTGDGNTIYF. CDR3 nucleotides: TGTGCCATCAGTTTGACAGGGGACGGAAACACCATATATTTT.

V is TRBV27 and J is TRBJ2-3; TRBD1 is a possible D gene (6 bases). Germline-derived CDR1 and CDR2 are MNHEY and SMNVEV (reference sequence). V was shortened by 3 bases and J by 4 bases, with 11 bases between the two germline ends. This CDR3 is 14 amino acids long. CDR3 in DNA: TGTGCCAGCAGTTTTTTGGGGGCCTCAGATACGCAGTATTTT. Translation: CASSFLGASDTQYF.

The gene calls are TRBV4-3 and TRBJ2-3, with a possible D match to TRBD1 (5 bases). CDR3 length: 14 amino acids. Trimming removed 0 bases at V and 4 bases at J, with 8 bases between. Germline-derived CDR1 and CDR2 are LGHNA and YSLEER. In nucleotides, the CDR3 is TGCGCCAGCAGCCAAGATAAGGGGCCAGATACGCAGTATTTT. This codes for CASSQDKGPDTQYF.

The V call is TRBV5-6, the J call TRBJ2-5; D is perhaps TRBD1 (6 bases). This CDR3 contains 17 residues. V lost 8 bases, J lost 5 bases, and 28 bases lay in between. Germline V gene data show CDR1 as SGHDT and CDR2 as YYEEEE. CDR3 residues: CASTGVRTVSGWETQYF. In DNA form, the CDR3 reads TGTGCCAGTACCGGAGTCCGGACAGTATCGGGATGGGAGACCCAGTACTTC. Full variable domain (outside the CDR3, taken from reference TRBV5-6 and TRBJ2-5): DAGVTQSPTHLIKTRGQQVTLRCSPKSGHDTVSWYQQALGQGPQFIFQYYEEEERQRGNFPDRFSGHQFPNYSSELNVNALLLGDSALYLCASTGVRTVSGWETQYFGPGTRLLVL.

This chain uses TRBV13 with TRBJ2-7; 10 positions match TRBD2. Germline V gene sequence: CDR1 PRHDT, CDR2 FYEKMQ (reference sequence). V gave up 0 bases and J gave up 6 bases; unmatched junction bases: 8. The CDR3 runs 16 residues. CDR3: CASSLGRAGGPSEQYV. The CDR3 bases are TGTGCCAGCAGCTTAGGGCGAGCGGGAGGGCCGAGCGAGCAGTACGTC.

This chain connects TRBV7-9 to TRBJ1-6, with 7 bases identical to TRBD1. The CDR3 covers 15 residues. Germline V gene lookup returns CDR1 SEHNR and CDR2 FQNEAQ (reference sequence). Trimming at V came to 5 bases and at J to 5 bases, leaving 6 bases not matched to a gene. The CDR3 loop is CASSPPGTDNSPLHF. The DNA of the CDR3 is TGTGCCAGCAGCCCTCCAGGGACAGATAATTCACCCCTCCACTTT.

Here the CDR3 DNA reads TGTGCCAGCAGTTATTACGTGAGGGCAGAGCGGCAGCCCCAGCATTTT. Residues: CASSYYVRAERQPQHF. The chain employs TRBV6-2 or TRBV6-3 and TRBJ1-5; D unresolved. The CDR3 is 16 residues long. V gave up 3 bases and J gave up 7 bases, with 19 bases separating them. Germline V CDR1 and CDR2: MNHEY, SVGEGT.

This chain uses TRBV12-3 or TRBV12-4 with TRBJ1-6; D not certain. This CDR3 is built from 13 residues. Trimming stripped 5 bases from V and 9 bases from J, with 11 bases between. The CDR3 nucleotides are TGTGCCAGCAGTCTCAACCCTTTTTCACCCCTCCACTTT. It translates to CASSLNPFSPLHF.

The chain employs TRBV28 and TRBJ2-2; the match to TRBD1 covers 12 bases. The CDR3 covers 14 residues. In germline, CDR1 is MDHEN, CDR2 SYDVKM. The ends lost 11 bases at V and 2 bases at J; junction bases unmatched: 3. CDR3 nucleotides: TGTGCCCTGGGACAGGGGGCCAACACCGGGGAGCTGTTTTTT. The encoded protein is CALGQGANTGELFF.

The gene calls are TRBV12-3 or TRBV12-4 and TRBJ1-1; D might be TRBD1 (6 bases). There are 13 residues in the CDR3. The V end was cut by 6 bases, the J end by 8 bases, with 16 bases between. This CDR3 is CASSFTFQGEAFF. The CDR3 nucleotides read TGTGCCAGCAGCTTTACTTTCCAGGGGGAAGCTTTCTTT.

This sequence joins TRBV4-3 and TRBJ2-3; 8 nucleotides match TRBD2. With V trimmed by 3 bases and J by 3 bases, 11 bases remained unmatched. Per the germline V gene, CDR1 is LGHNA and CDR2 is YSLEER. CDR3 size: 17 residues. CDR3 sequence (DNA): TGCGCCAGCAGCCACGCCTTGGGTAGCGGGAAGACAGATACGCAGTATTTT. It translates to CASSHALGSGKTDTQYF.

This chain links TRBV28 with TRBJ2-5, with D possibly being TRBD2 (6 bases). The CDR3 extends over 12 amino acids. The V gene lost 3 bases and the J gene lost 4 bases, with 6 bases spanning the gap. Germline V gene lookup returns CDR1 MDHEN and CDR2 SYDVKM. CDR3 amino acids: CASSFGGETQYF. Written as DNA, the CDR3 is TGTGCCAGCAGTTTCGGGGGAGAGACCCAGTACTTC.

The J gene is TRBJ2-1, the V gene TRBV6-2 or TRBV6-3; D not certain. The CDR3 is 12 amino acids. Germline V gives CDR1 MNHEY, CDR2 SVGEGT. With 5 bases removed from V and 7 bases from J, the gap between germline ends came to 9 bases. The CDR3 protein is CASSRLTNEQFF. CDR3 nucleotide sequence: TGTGCCAGCAGTCGCCTCACTAATGAGCAGTTCTTC.

The chain is built from TRBV2 and TRBJ1-6; the D is unclear. The length of the CDR3 is 15 residues. V lost 4 bases, J lost 0 bases, and 7 bases lay in between. CDR1 and CDR2 from the germline V gene are SNHLY and FYNNEI. Written as DNA, the CDR3 is TGTGCCAGCAGTGCGGAAAGCTCCTATAATTCACCCCTCCACTTT. Translation: CASSAESSYNSPLHF.

The chain carries TRBV7-8 and TRBJ2-2; possible D gene TRBD1, 5 bases. The CDR3 has 13 residues. Germline CDR1 is SGHVS and CDR2 is FQNEAQ. V was trimmed by 5 bases and J by 3 bases, leaving 7 bases between them. The CDR3 sequence: CASSRGYTGELFF. CDR3 in DNA: TGTGCCAGCAGCAGGGGTTACACCGGGGAGCTGTTTTTT.

The J gene is TRBJ1-1, the V gene TRBV6-5; D is unclear. Germline lookup yields CDR1 MNHEY and CDR2 SVGAGI. V lost 5 bases and J lost 3, with 13 bases in between. The CDR3 is 14 amino acids. CDR3 in DNA: TGTGCCAGCAGTCGCCCCTATGGGGACACTGAAGCTTTCTTT. It translates to CASSRPYGDTEAFF.

This sequence joins TRBV18 and TRBJ1-1, with TRBD1 matching over 7 bases. V lost 5 bases and J lost 3; bases outside the gene matches: 6. The CDR3 has 14 amino acids. The germline CDR1 and CDR2 sequences are KGHSH and LQKENI. The CDR3 loop reads CASSAGQVYTEAFF. The CDR3 DNA reads as TGTGCCAGCTCAGCAGGACAGGTTTACACTGAAGCTTTCTTT.